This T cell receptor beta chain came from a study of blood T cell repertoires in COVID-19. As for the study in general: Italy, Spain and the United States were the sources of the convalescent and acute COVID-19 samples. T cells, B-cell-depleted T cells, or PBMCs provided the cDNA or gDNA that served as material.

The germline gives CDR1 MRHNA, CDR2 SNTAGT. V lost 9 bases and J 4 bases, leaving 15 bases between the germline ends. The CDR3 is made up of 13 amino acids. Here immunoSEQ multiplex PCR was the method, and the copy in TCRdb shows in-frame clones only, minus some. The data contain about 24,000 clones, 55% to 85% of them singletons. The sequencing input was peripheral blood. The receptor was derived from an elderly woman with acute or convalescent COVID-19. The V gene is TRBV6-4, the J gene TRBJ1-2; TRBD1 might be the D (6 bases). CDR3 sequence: CASPRTDCYGYTF. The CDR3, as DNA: TGTGCCAGTCCCCGGACAGACTGCTATGGCTACACCTTC.